The 2 T cell receptor beta chains below all came from one sample that was sequenced in a study of CD8 T cells in Susac syndrome. Random hexamers were used to reverse transcribe roughly 0.45 to 1 ug of RNA. TCRdb used MiXCR to reprocess the immunoSEQ multiplex PCR reads, holding one entry per CDR3 protein. Here the sample spans around 150,000 distinct CDR3 sequences, around 94% being singletons. The sequenced material came from CD4+ T cells from PBMCs. Source of these receptors: a human donor in good health.

The chain links TRBV27 to TRBJ2-7; 9 nucleotides agree with TRBD1. The CDR3 spans 14 residues. CDR1 is MNHEY and CDR2 is SMNVEV in the germline V gene (reference sequence). J lost 2 bases, V lost 6 bases, and 5 bases had no gene match. CDR3 in DNA: TGTGCCAGCAGAAGGACAGGGGCTGCCTACGAGCAGTACTTC. It encodes CASRRTGAAYEQYF.

This chain uses TRBV12-3 or TRBV12-4 with TRBJ2-1; TRBD1 agrees at 7 bases. The CDR3 is made up of 14 amino acids. V lost 3 bases and J lost 3; bases outside the gene matches: 2. The CDR3 region is CASSLNRGYNEQFF. CDR3 DNA: TGTGCCAGCAGTTTGAACAGGGGCTACAATGAGCAGTTCTTC.